The clone carrying this T cell receptor (beta chain) appeared a single time. What it binds is unknown. Trimming took 5 bases from V and 4 from J, leaving 15 bases between them. CDR3 length: 16 amino acids. Germline lookup yields CDR1 LNHDA and CDR2 SQIVND (reference sequence). The data were produced by immunoSEQ multiplex PCR, yet TCRdb's version contains in-frame clones alone and is incomplete. The table records about 50,000 clones, around nine tenths of them present only once. The data originate from a study of OX40 agonist ivuxolimab in advanced cancers. Study-level points and caveats: Among T cells, CD8+ cells averaged more expanded clones than CD4+ cells.

The material sequenced was CD4+ or CD8+ T cells sorted from blood, taken in a trial of the OX40 agonist ivuxolimab. The chain carries TRBV19 and TRBJ2-6, with a weak D call TRBD1 (5 bases). The origin of this receptor is an adult with an advanced solid tumor such as melanoma, head and neck, liver or kidney cancer. CDR3 region: CASSSTPGIGANVLTF. In DNA, the CDR3 is TGTGCCAGTAGTTCAACTCCAGGGATAGGGGCCAACGTCCTGACTTTC.